Reported below is one T cell receptor (beta chain). Its antigen remains unknown. Germline V gene data show CDR1 as KGHSH and CDR2 as LQKENI. The CDR3 extends over 15 amino acids. Losses at the gene ends were 0 bases for V and 5 bases for J; bases not matched to a gene: 5. This sample stems from a study of long-term antiretroviral therapy in people with HIV. Study findings and constraints: Comparison with controls showed narrower CDR3 length ranges in HIV repertoires.

No donor had fewer than one pre-ART PBMC sample or fewer than two post-ART PBMC samples. Cryopreserved PBMC numbered roughly 0.9-11 million per sample before DNA extraction. Running of the v3.0 immunoSEQ assay took place at survey level. Generated by immunoSEQ multiplex PCR, the TCRdb table keeps only in-frame clones and is missing some. The table records around 26,000 clones, roughly 76% of them present only once. The source is a woman aged 40 to 50 with HIV. The V call is TRBV18, the J call TRBJ2-3, with 7 bases aligning to TRBD2. Here the sequenced sample was unsorted PBMCs, taken 1.1 years before starting antiretroviral therapy. The CDR3 sequence: CASSPPAGRGDTQYF. The CDR3 DNA is TGTGCCAGCTCACCACCAGCGGGACGAGGAGATACGCAGTATTTT.